The clone carrying this TCR beta chain came up a few times. The sample is drawn from a study of beta chain features in type 1 diabetes. The authors reverse transcribed all of the isolated RNA, so sequencing captured expressed TCRB transcripts. Data came from immunoSEQ multiplex PCR; TCRdb stores just in-frame clones and leaves some out. The sample holds 130,000 to 150,000 clones, approximately 9.2% seen once. The CDR3 runs to 17 residues. V shed 6 bases, J shed 5 bases, and the junction held 13 bases outside the gene matches. Germline assignment: CDR1 SGHDT and CDR2 YYEEEE. The sequence derives from a man aged 18 to 29 in good health. The sequencing sample was made of central memory CD4+ T cells from blood. The chain couples TRBV5-6 to TRBJ1-6; 8 bases line up with TRBD1. The CDR3 bases are TGTGCCAGCACCCGGGAGAGAGGACAGGGCAATAATTCACCCCTCCACTTT. Its protein product is CASTRERGQGNNSPLHF. Filled out from reference TRBV5-6 and TRBJ1-6, the complete variable domain reads DAGVTQSPTHLIKTRGQQVTLRCSPKSGHDTVSWYQQALGQGPQFIFQYYEEEERQRGNFPDRFSGHQFPNYSSELNVNALLLGDSALYLCASTRERGQGNNSPLHFGNGTRLTVT.